A single sample gave rise to the 28 T cell receptor beta chains below, sequenced in a study of T-cell reconstitution after alpha-beta-depleted transplantation in children. Construction of the TCRbeta library involved unique molecular identifiers. TCRdb fed the PCR reads into MiXCR, producing one record per CDR3 protein. This table holds approximately 15,000 distinct CDR3 sequences, roughly 4.7% found once. The sequenced sample was PBMCs, obtained before TCRalphabeta/CD19-depleted stem cell transplant. Every receptor here comes from a boy younger than 18 with acute lymphoblastic leukemia, due to receive a stem cell transplant.

This clonotype has a count of ten or more. This chain uses TRBV5-4 with TRBJ2-5, with TRBD2 identical over 11 bases. The CDR3 totals 17 residues. V shed 0 bases and J 5 bases; nucleotides not matched to a gene: 9. Germline V gene data show CDR1 as SGHNT and CDR2 as YYREEE (reference sequence). CDR3 sequence (DNA): TGTGCCAGCAGCTTGGAGACGACTAGCGGGGTTGGGGAGACCCAGTACTTC. This encodes CASSLETTSGVGETQYF. The whole variable domain, remainder taken from reference TRBV5-4 and TRBJ2-5, is ETGVTQSPTHLIKTRGQQVTLRCSSQSGHNTVSWYQQALGQGPQFIFQYYREEENGRGNFPPRFSGLQFPNYSSELNVNALELDDSALYLCASSLETTSGVGETQYFGPGTRLLVL.

This clonotype occurred many times. The rearrangement links TRBV14 to TRBJ1-3; D not certain. The germline V and J ends were trimmed by 1 base and 0 bases, with 4 bases remaining between them. This CDR3 has 14 residues. Per germline, CDR1 SGHDN and CDR2 FVKESK. CDR3 nucleotides: TGTGCCAGCAGCCAAGGATACTCTGGAAACACCATATATTTT. It codes for CASSQGYSGNTIYF.

This clonotype was recorded at least ten times. V usage is TRBV28 and J usage is TRBJ1-5; D unresolved. The germline V and J ends were trimmed by 6 bases and 0 bases, with 3 bases remaining between them. Germline CDR1 is MDHEN and CDR2 is SYDVKM. The CDR3 totals 12 residues. The DNA of the CDR3 is TGTGCCAGCAGCTTTAGCAATCAGCCCCAGCATTTT. Translation: CASSFSNQPQHF.

This clonotype has a count of ten or more. The rearrangement uses TRBV12-3 or TRBV12-4 and TRBJ1-1; tentative D call: TRBD1 (6 bases). With 3 bases removed from V and 3 bases from J, the gap between germline ends came to 20 bases. The length of the CDR3 is 17 residues. Here the CDR3 DNA reads TGTGCCAGCAGTTTCCCATTTTTTGGGCAGGGGTACACTGAAGCTTTCTTT. Translation gives CASSFPFFGQGYTEAFF.

This clonotype was seen only a few times. The gene calls are TRBV19 and TRBJ1-5; TRBD1 matches 8 bases. V lost 3 bases and J lost 2; bases outside the gene matches: 3. The CDR3 is 15 residues long. Looked up from germline, CDR1 is LNHDA and CDR2 is SQIVND (reference sequence). The CDR3 reads CASSIGQGGNQPQHF. As DNA, the CDR3 is TGTGCCAGTAGTATCGGACAGGGAGGCAATCAGCCCCAGCATTTT.

The table lists this clonotype with many counts. J is TRBJ1-6 and V is TRBV5-1; D ambiguous. Germline values: CDR1 SGHRS, CDR2 YFSETQ. CDR3 length: 14 amino acids. Trimming cost V 4 bases and J 9 bases, with 14 bases left between them. In nucleotides, the CDR3 is TGCGCCAGCAGCCGCGGGCCCGCAGGTTCACCCCTCCACTTT. Encoded protein: CASSRGPAGSPLHF.

This clonotype was recorded at least ten times. J is TRBJ2-2 and V is TRBV11-2; D not resolved. The germline V gene encodes CDR1 SGHAT and CDR2 FQNNGV. This CDR3 is built from 12 residues. V lost 2 bases to trimming and J lost 7 bases, with 5 bases between them. CDR3 sequence: CASSLFRGELFF. The CDR3 DNA is TGTGCCAGCAGCTTATTTCGCGGGGAGCTGTTTTTT.

This clonotype was counted ten times or more. The V and J genes are TRBV28 and TRBJ1-2; no reliable D call. Trimming shortened V by 3 bases and J by 4 bases, and 9 bases separated the two germline ends. CDR3 length equals 13 residues. Germline V gives CDR1 MDHEN, CDR2 SYDVKM. The CDR3, as DNA: TGTGCCAGCAGTTTCCCAGGAGGCTATGGCTACACCTTC. Amino acid sequence: CASSFPGGYGYTF.

This clonotype has at least ten counts. The chain couples TRBV7-9 to TRBJ2-2; 7 bases are shared with TRBD2. This CDR3 is built from 14 residues. Trimming cost V 5 bases and J 7 bases; bases outside gene matches: 7. Germline values: CDR1 SEHNR, CDR2 FQNEAQ (reference sequence). The CDR3 loop reads CASSVGGSSGELFF. In DNA, the CDR3 is TGTGCCAGCAGCGTGGGAGGGTCGAGCGGGGAGCTGTTTTTT.

This clonotype ranks as medium-sized. DNA of the CDR3: TGCGCCAGCAGCCGGGACCGGAGCTCCTACAATGAGCAGTTCTTC. Its translation: CASSRDRSSYNEQFF. The V call is TRBV5-1, the J call TRBJ2-1; D may correspond to TRBD1 or TRBD2 (5 bases each). Between the trimmed V and J ends, which lost 4 bases and 0 bases, there was a span of 11 bases. This CDR3 region has 15 residues. The germline V gene encodes CDR1 SGHRS and CDR2 YFSETQ.

The chain uses TRBV27 and TRBJ2-5; a weak D match, TRBD2 (6 bases). The CDR3 is made up of 15 amino acids. Germline lookup yields CDR1 MNHEY and CDR2 SMNVEV (reference sequence). Trimming pared 1 base from V and 4 bases from J, leaving 13 bases between. The CDR3 DNA sequence: TGTGCCAGCAGTTTATATAGGCGGGGTGGAGAGACCCAGTACTTC. This translates into CASSLYRRGGETQYF.

By sample fraction, this clonotype is medium-sized. The genes are TRBV10-2 and TRBJ1-6; D is ambiguous. Germline CDR1 and CDR2: WSHSY and SAAADI. Trimming left V 0 bases short and J 7 bases short, with 4 bases between. This CDR3 spans 13 amino acids. The CDR3 DNA follows: TGCGCCAGCAGTGAGTCGGGAAATTCACCCCTCCACTTT. It codes for CASSESGNSPLHF.

This clonotype was counted at least ten times. The CDR3 region is CASSTTGSETQYF. The DNA for the CDR3 is TGCGCCAGCAGCACCACAGGGTCGGAGACCCAGTACTTC. The V gene is TRBV5-1, the J gene TRBJ2-5, with a tentative D call TRBD1 (6 bases). Germline lookup yields CDR1 SGHRS and CDR2 YFSETQ. V was cut by 4 bases and J by 5 bases, with 12 bases left in between. This CDR3 is 13 amino acids long.

V and J are TRBV5-4 and TRBJ2-4; 8 nucleotides match TRBD2. The CDR3 loop spans 16 amino acids. Germline assignment: CDR1 SGHNT and CDR2 YYREEE (reference sequence). After removal of 4 bases from V and 3 bases from J, the junction contained 9 bases not matched to a gene. In DNA, the CDR3 is TGTGCCAGCAGCCCCGCGGGGGGCTTAGGCAAAAACATTCAGTACTTC. As protein: CASSPAGGLGKNIQYF. The entire variable domain, with the rest obtained from reference TRBV5-4 and TRBJ2-4, is as follows: ETGVTQSPTHLIKTRGQQVTLRCSSQSGHNTVSWYQQALGQGPQFIFQYYREEENGRGNFPPRFSGLQFPNYSSELNVNALELDDSALYLCASSPAGGLGKNIQYFGAGTRLSVL.

This clonotype has a handful of counts. The CDR3 region is CSVGENTEAFF. As DNA, the CDR3 is TGCAGCGTGGGGGAGAACACTGAAGCTTTCTTT. The chain recombines TRBV29-1 with TRBJ1-1; D is perhaps TRBD1 (5 bases). Germline V lookup: CDR1 SQVTM, CDR2 ANQGSEA. The V end was cut by 6 bases, the J end by 1 base, with 6 bases between. The CDR3 is 11 amino acids. The whole variable domain, filled in from reference TRBV29-1 and TRBJ1-1, reads SAVISQKPSRDICQRGTSLTIQCQVDSQVTMMFWYRQQPGQSLTLIATANQGSEATYESGFVIDKFPISRPNLTFSTLTVSNMSPEDSSIYLCSVGENTEAFFGQGTRLTVV.

The table lists this clonotype with many counts. The chain recombines TRBV10-3 with TRBJ2-7; no clear D. Germline CDR1 reads ENHRY; CDR2 reads SYGVKD. The V end lost 3 bases, the J end lost 5 bases, and 14 bases lay between the germline ends. CDR3 length: 14 residues. The CDR3 region has the DNA TGTGCCATCAGTGAATCAAGCGTGGTCGACGAGCAGTACTTC. Its translation: CAISESSVVDEQYF.

This clonotype came up many times. The chain has TRBV20-1 and TRBJ2-5; no firm D call. The V end lost 6 bases, the J end lost 3 bases, and 14 bases lay between the germline ends. Per germline, CDR1 DFQATT and CDR2 SNEGSKA (reference sequence). The CDR3 runs to 13 residues. DNA of the CDR3: TGCAGTGCCAGGAGTTGGGTGAAAGAGACCCAGTACTTC. Translating gives CSARSWVKETQYF.

This clonotype was counted at least ten times. The CDR3 DNA is TGTGCCAGCAGCGCCGGCGGGTGGACTAACTACGAGCAGTACTTC. As protein: CASSAGGWTNYEQYF. V gene TRBV9 combines with J gene TRBJ2-7; maybe TRBD2 (6 bases). CDR3 length: 15 amino acids. Germline assignment: CDR1 SGDLS and CDR2 YYNGEE. Trimming took off 3 bases at V and 3 bases at J, with 16 bases between the two ends. Drawing the rest from reference TRBV9 and TRBJ2-7, the complete variable domain is DSGVTQTPKHLITATGQRVTLRCSPRSGDLSVYWYQQSLDQGLQFLIQYYNGEERAKGNILERFSAQQFPDLHSELNLSSLELGDSALYFCASSAGGWTNYEQYFGPGTRLTVT.

This clonotype has ten or more counts. The V gene is TRBV28, the J gene TRBJ1-5; 8 nucleotides agree with TRBD1. Germline V lookup: CDR1 MDHEN, CDR2 SYDVKM. Trimming removed 4 bases from V and 2 bases from J; junction bases left unmatched: 7. The CDR3 is 16 residues long. DNA of the CDR3: TGTGCCAGCAGTTCACGACAGGGGTTTCGCAATCAGCCCCAGCATTTT. Protein sequence: CASSSRQGFRNQPQHF.

This clonotype has at least ten counts. The V and J genes are TRBV27 and TRBJ1-2; TRBD1 is a possible D gene (5 bases). Between the trimmed V and J ends, which lost 7 bases and 0 bases, there was a span of 12 bases. The CDR3 consists of 14 residues. CDR1 is MNHEY and CDR2 is SMNVEV in the germline V gene (reference sequence). The CDR3 DNA reads as TGTGCCAGCATGAGGAGGGGTTCTAACTATGGCTACACCTTC. Its translation: CASMRRGSNYGYTF.

This clonotype was seen at least ten times. This chain joins TRBV2 and TRBJ1-2; 7 positions agree with TRBD1. V trimming: 6 bases; J trimming: 14 bases; junction bases outside the gene matches: 18. CDR1 is SNHLY, CDR2 FYNNEI, per germline. There are 14 residues in the CDR3. The CDR3 coding sequence is TGTGCCAGCAGGGGTGATGGGCGACAGGGCTTAAGGACCTTC. It codes for CASRGDGRQGLRTF.

This clonotype has only a few counts. This may stem from a read error, because a much larger clone lies one nucleotide away. The V and J genes are TRBV20-1 and TRBJ2-1; a weak D match, TRBD2 (6 bases). This CDR3 region has 16 residues. Germline V gene data show CDR1 as DFQATT and CDR2 as SNEGSKA (reference sequence). CDR3 in amino acids: CCARDPFAGSYNEQFF. The CDR3 bases are TGCTGTGCTAGAGACCCGTTCGCGGGGTCCTACAATGAGCAGTTCTTC.

This clonotype appeared a few times. The rearrangement joins TRBV15 to TRBJ2-3; no clear D. This CDR3 has 13 amino acids. Germline-derived CDR1 and CDR2 are LNHNV and YYDKDF (reference sequence). V lost 1 base and J 5 bases, leaving 7 bases between the germline ends. DNA for the CDR3: TGTGCCACCAGCAGAGGGCCGATAGATACGCAGTATTTT. Amino acid sequence: CATSRGPIDTQYF.

This clonotype has ten or more counts. V gene TRBV5-1 combines with J gene TRBJ1-1; unclear D gene. V was shortened by 4 bases and J by 2 bases, with 9 bases between the two germline ends. CDR3 length equals 13 residues. The V gene's germline CDR1 is SGHRS and CDR2 YFSETQ. The CDR3 spells CASSQMGNTEAFF. The CDR3 nucleotides are TGCGCCAGCAGCCAGATGGGAAACACTGAAGCTTTCTTT.

This clonotype was seen at least ten times. The rearrangement uses TRBV7-9 and TRBJ2-7; D remains ambiguous. Trimming stripped 8 bases from V and 0 bases from J, with 11 bases between. The CDR3 totals 13 residues. Germline V gene lookup returns CDR1 SEHNR and CDR2 FQNEAQ (reference sequence). The CDR3 loop is CASQGRNSYEQYF. The CDR3 DNA reads TGTGCCAGCCAAGGACGGAACTCCTACGAGCAGTACTTC.

This clonotype was seen repeatedly, ten times or more. The chain is built from TRBV7-3 and TRBJ2-1, with TRBD2 identical over 7 bases. The ends lost 5 bases at V and 9 bases at J; junction bases unmatched: 13. CDR3 size: 15 residues. Germline CDR1 and CDR2: SGHTA and FQGTGA. The CDR3 region is CASSRGERWEGEQFF. CDR3 sequence (DNA): TGTGCCAGCAGCCGCGGGGAACGATGGGAGGGTGAGCAGTTCTTC.

This clonotype was observed many times. This chain connects TRBV29-1 to TRBJ1-5; 8 bases are shared with TRBD1. CDR1 SQVTM and CDR2 ANQGSEA come from the germline V gene. The trim removed 5 bases at V and 6 bases at J, leaving 6 bases unmatched. The CDR3 covers 13 residues. CDR3 protein: CSVKETGGQPQHF. The CDR3 nucleotides read TGCAGCGTTAAGGAAACAGGGGGTCAGCCCCAGCATTTT.

This clonotype was counted ten times or more. The junction does not match germline at one end; this may be a read error. The chain is built from TRBV6-5 and TRBJ1-2, with 8 bases aligning to TRBD1. The CDR3 totals 16 residues. The germline gives CDR1 MNHEY, CDR2 SVGAGI. CDR3 in amino acids: CASRPFRQGTAYQSEF. The CDR3 coding sequence is TGTGCCAGCAGACCATTCCGACAGGGGACCGCTTATCAATCAGAATTC.